These 28 T cell receptor beta chains were all obtained from the same sample, sequenced in a study of T cell clonality in common variable immunodeficiency. Libraries were prepared by immunoSEQ multiplex PCR; TCRdb keeps only in-frame clonotypes and omits some of them. Listed for the sample are some 54,000 clones, none seen a single time. The sample taken for sequencing was peripheral blood mononuclear cells. These receptors were collected from a person aged 18 to 70 in good health.

This clone was detected a few times. The read comes to an end 3 residues before the CDR3 does, leaving the germline J gene to fill in the end. This rearrangement joins TRBV5-1 to TRBJ2-1; D may be TRBD2 (6 bases). CDR3 length: 15 amino acids. The V gene lost 4 bases and the J gene lost 4 bases, with 15 bases spanning the gap. Per the germline V gene, CDR1 is SGHRS and CDR2 is YFSETQ. Incomplete CDR3 DNA: TGCGCCAGCAGCGAAAAAGCGGGTGCGTACAATGAG. It translates to CASSEKAGAYNE. The whole CDR3 protein reads CASSEKAGAYNEQFF.

This clone was recorded at least ten times. Sequencing ends 3 residues short of the CDR3 end; the germline J gene provides the rest. The rearrangement links TRBV5-5 to TRBJ2-1; D gene unclear. The germline V gene has CDR1 SGHKS and CDR2 YYEKEE (reference sequence). The CDR3 is 12 residues long. The V and J ends lost 2 bases and 4 bases respectively, with 4 bases between them. CDR3 sequence: CASSFRYNEQFF. CDR3 DNA, as far as it was read: TGTGCCAGCAGCTTCCGGTACAATGAG. The complete variable domain, with remaining parts taken from reference TRBV5-5 and TRBJ2-1, reads DAGVTQSPTHLIKTRGQQVTLRCSPISGHKSVSWYQQVLGQGPQFIFQYYEKEERGRGNFPDRFSARQFPNYSSELNVNALLLGDSALYLCASSFRYNEQFFGPGTRLTVL.

This clone was seen at least ten times. The CDR3 end lies 3 residues beyond the end of the read and is filled in from the germline J gene. This chain uses TRBV12-3 or TRBV12-4 with TRBJ2-5, with D possibly being TRBD1 (5 bases). The CDR3 is 13 residues long. The CDR3 DNA, read in part, is TGTGCCAGCAGCCCTGGACAAAGGGGAACC. The encoded protein is CASSPGQRGT. The full CDR3 protein reads CASSPGQRGTQYF.

This clone was counted many times. The read stops 3 residues short of the end of the CDR3; the missing end is completed from the germline J gene. V and J are TRBV30 and TRBJ2-3, with D possibly being TRBD2 (5 bases). This CDR3 comprises 12 residues. V lost 0 bases and J lost 6, with 7 bases in between. CDR1 is GTSNPN, CDR2 SVGIG, per germline (reference sequence). CDR3 sequence reads: CAWSVLGDTQYF. The covered CDR3 bases are TGTGCCTGGAGTGTACTAGGGGATACG.

There are many counts of this clone. The CDR3 goes on 3 residues after the read ends, and that part is filled in from the germline J gene. V and J are TRBV19 and TRBJ1-5, with TRBD1 matching over 10 bases. The ends lost 5 bases at V and 4 bases at J; junction bases unmatched: 2. The germline CDR1 and CDR2 sequences are LNHDA and SQIVND (reference sequence). This CDR3 contains 14 residues. CDR3 DNA, as far as it was read: TGTGCCAGTAGTGACAGGGGGCCTAATCAGCCC. Translating it yields CASSDRGPNQP. The entire CDR3 sequence reads CASSDRGPNQPQHF.

This clone has at least ten counts. The missing CDR3 end, 3 residues past where the read stops, is filled in from the germline J gene. The chain recombines TRBV18 with TRBJ1-5, with 9 bases fitting TRBD1. Germline trimming cut 3 bases from V and 7 bases from J; bases unmatched to any gene: 1. This CDR3 spans 13 amino acids. The germline gives CDR1 KGHSH, CDR2 LQKENI. CDR3 sequence reads: CASSPGQGQPQHF. The sequenced part of the CDR3 DNA is TGTGCCAGCTCACCGGGACAGGGACAGCCC.

This clone has at least ten counts. Read data end 3 residues before the CDR3 end; the end is taken from the germline J gene. The chain carries TRBV20-1 and TRBJ2-5; D possibly corresponds to TRBD2 (5 bases). The ends were cut back, 3 bases at V and 5 bases at J, with 25 bases in the middle. Germline loops: CDR1 DFQATT, CDR2 SNEGSKA (reference sequence). This CDR3 is built from 17 residues. CDR3 DNA (partial): TGCAGTGCTAGGTTAGAGGGTCAGGAACGGTACCGCGAGACC. It is translated as CSARLEGQERYRET. The whole CDR3 is CSARLEGQERYRETQYF.

This clone was seen at least ten times. The sequence runs out 3 residues before the end of the CDR3; the remainder is reconstructed from the germline J gene. This chain connects TRBV19 to TRBJ1-5; D might be TRBD1 (6 bases). Germline CDR1 and CDR2: LNHDA and SQIVND (reference sequence). V shed 7 bases and J shed 2 bases, with 12 bases lying between them. The CDR3 has 14 residues. The sequenced CDR3 bases are TGTGCCAGTAATCGGGCAGGGGGCAATCAGCCC. Translation gives CASNRAGGNQP. The complete CDR3 protein is CASNRAGGNQPQHF.

A word on this clone: The read ends 3 residues shy of where the CDR3 ends; the end is completed using the germline J gene. This chain links TRBV18 with TRBJ1-6, with TRBD1 matching 7 bases. The germline gives CDR1 KGHSH, CDR2 LQKENI. V was clipped by 2 bases and J by 9 bases; unmatched bases: 7. CDR3 length: 15 residues. CDR3: CASSPSGQRASPLHF. The sequenced part of the CDR3 DNA is TGTGCCAGCTCACCATCGGGACAGAGAGCTTCACCC.

There are many counts of this clone. The read comes to an end 3 residues before the CDR3 does, leaving the germline J gene to fill in the end. This rearrangement joins TRBV5-1 to TRBJ2-5, with 8 bases identical to TRBD1. The germline CDR1 and CDR2 sequences are SGHRS and YFSETQ. The CDR3 runs 16 residues. J lost 5 bases, V lost 0 bases, and 9 bases had no gene match. CDR3 amino acids: CASSLETRGLGETQYF. Partial CDR3 DNA: TGCGCCAGCAGCTTGGAAACCAGGGGGCTCGGTGAGACC.

This clone has ten or more counts. The read terminates 3 residues before the CDR3 end, so the remaining end is supplied by the germline J gene. The chain has TRBV29-1 and TRBJ2-7; a weak D match, TRBD2 (6 bases). Trimming cost V 7 bases and J 0 bases, with 13 bases left between them. This CDR3 is built from 13 residues. Germline lookup yields CDR1 SQVTM and CDR2 ANQGSEA. This CDR3 reads CSAGDGASYEQYF. The sequenced part of the CDR3 DNA is TGCAGCGCGGGGGACGGGGCCTCCTACGAG.

This clone was picked up many times. The read is 3 residues too short to cover the CDR3 end, so that end is filled in from the germline J gene. The chain uses TRBV18 and TRBJ1-5; D perhaps matches TRBD1 (6 bases). The CDR3 has 15 amino acids. The germline CDR1 and CDR2 sequences are KGHSH and LQKENI. Trimming cost V 5 bases and J 3 bases, with 14 bases left between them. The CDR3 protein is CASSWDNKNNQPQHF. Incomplete CDR3 DNA: TGTGCCAGCTCATGGGACAATAAGAACAATCAGCCC.

This clone was recorded a few times. The part of the CDR3 DNA that was read is TGTGCCAGCAGTTCCTTCTACGAG. Translating gives CASSSFYE. In full, the CDR3 reads CASSSFYEQYF. The chain carries TRBV27 and TRBJ2-7; no reliable D call. The DNA ends 3 residues before the CDR3 does, and the rest of the CDR3 is filled in from the germline J gene. The CDR3 is made up of 11 amino acids. The V gene lost 4 bases and the J gene lost 3 bases, with 4 bases spanning the gap. Germline assignment: CDR1 MNHEY and CDR2 SMNVEV (reference sequence).

In its sample, this clone was seen a few times. The DNA ends 3 residues before the CDR3 does, and the rest of the CDR3 is filled in from the germline J gene. The rearrangement uses TRBV7-9 and TRBJ1-5; 10 nucleotides agree with TRBD1. CDR1 is SEHNR and CDR2 is FQNEAQ in the germline V gene (reference sequence). The V and J ends lost 3 bases and 5 bases, in that order; junction bases with no gene match: 1. CDR3 length equals 14 residues. Incomplete CDR3 DNA: TGTGCCAGCAGCTTGACAGGGGGCGATCAGCCC. It specifies CASSLTGGDQP. The whole CDR3 region reads CASSLTGGDQPQHF.

This clone was picked up a small number of times. Germline and junction disagree at one end, which may indicate a read error. The CDR3 end lies 3 residues beyond the end of the read and is filled in from the germline J gene. This chain links TRBV20-1 with TRBJ1-5; a possible D gene is TRBD1 (6 bases). Germline-derived CDR1 and CDR2 are DFQATT and SNEGSKA (reference sequence). The CDR3 covers 16 residues. The CDR3 sequence: CSARGWGGQSTQPQHF. CDR3 bases read: TGCAGTGCTAGAGGGTGGGGCGGACAGAGCACTCAGCCC.

This clone was found many times. The sequence runs out 3 residues before the end of the CDR3; the remainder is reconstructed from the germline J gene. The V and J genes are TRBV2 and TRBJ2-7, with 16 bases that match TRBD2. The CDR3 extends over 16 amino acids. The germline gives CDR1 SNHLY, CDR2 FYNNEI. The V and J ends lost 9 bases and 2 bases, in that order; junction bases with no gene match: 7. The sequenced CDR3 bases are TGTGCCAGTTCCGGGACTAGCGGGGGGGGACCCTACGAG. It codes for CASSGTSGGGPYE. The complete CDR3 protein is CASSGTSGGGPYEQYF.

The sample holds many counts of this clone. The read gets to within 3 residues of the CDR3 end, and the germline J gene fills in the rest. The chain joins TRBV18 to TRBJ2-1, with D perhaps TRBD1 (6 bases). This CDR3 region has 15 residues. CDR1 and CDR2 (germline): KGHSH, LQKENI. V gave up 6 bases and J gave up 5 bases, with 17 bases separating them. Partial CDR3 DNA: TGTGCCAGCTCCCGTAGGGGGAACCCTAACAATGAG. Protein sequence: CASSRRGNPNNE. The full CDR3 protein reads CASSRRGNPNNEQFF.

This clone was detected many times. The read falls 3 residues short of the CDR3 end, and the missing part is taken from the germline J gene. This chain links TRBV5-1 with TRBJ2-2; D is uncertain. Germline CDR1 SGHRS, CDR2 YFSETQ. CDR3 length: 15 residues. Between the trimmed V and J ends, which lost 5 bases and 2 bases, there was a span of 13 bases. CDR3 DNA, as far as it was read: TGCGCCAGCAGGCCGGCCCCACTAAACACCGGGGAG. It codes for CASRPAPLNTGE. The complete CDR3 protein is CASRPAPLNTGELFF.

A note on this clone: The CDR3 extends 3 residues past the end of the read, so its final part is completed from the germline J gene. The J gene is TRBJ1-1, the V gene TRBV7-9; TRBD1 aligns across 8 bases. V lost 2 bases to trimming and J lost 7 bases; unmatched junction nucleotides: 9. The CDR3 consists of 15 residues. CDR1 is SEHNR and CDR2 is FQNEAQ in the germline V gene (reference sequence). The sequenced part of the CDR3 DNA is TGTGCCAGCAGCTTATTGTCCGGGACAGGTAGTGAA. Translation gives CASSLLSGTGSE. The entire CDR3 protein is CASSLLSGTGSEAFF.

This clone was observed a few times. The read finishes 3 residues shy of the CDR3 end, and the germline J gene is used to complete it. The gene calls are TRBV30 and TRBJ1-3; the D gene is possibly TRBD1 (6 bases). V lost 2 bases and J 0 bases, leaving 8 bases between the germline ends. The CDR3 sequence is 14 residues long. Germline loops: CDR1 GTSNPN, CDR2 SVGIG (reference sequence). The sequenced part of the CDR3 DNA is TGTGCCTGGAGTCGACAGGCCTCTGGAAACACC. Translation gives CAWSRQASGNT. The whole CDR3 sequence reads CAWSRQASGNTIYF.

This clone has at least ten counts. The read falls 3 residues short of the CDR3 end, and the missing part is taken from the germline J gene. V and J are TRBV6-1 and TRBJ1-1, with D perhaps matching TRBD1 (5 bases). Trimming left V 1 base short and J 1 base short, with 13 bases between. Germline lookup yields CDR1 MNHNS and CDR2 SASEGT. This CDR3 spans 16 amino acids. CDR3 amino acids: CASSEVRGLRNTEAFF. CDR3 DNA, as far as it was read: TGTGCCAGCAGTGAAGTTAGGGGCCTGCGGAACACTGAA.

Ten or more counts support this clone. The CDR3 end is not reached by the read, which stops 3 residues before it; the germline J gene fills it in. This chain connects TRBV2 to TRBJ1-2; TRBD1 might be the D (6 bases). Trimming cost V 3 bases and J 5 bases, with 7 bases left between them. Germline loops: CDR1 SNHLY, CDR2 FYNNEI. The CDR3 consists of 12 residues. The sequenced part of the CDR3 DNA is TGTGCCAGCAGTGAGAGGGGGTATGGC. Its protein is CASSERGYG. The CDR3, in full, reads CASSERGYGYTF. Filled out from reference TRBV2 and TRBJ1-2, the complete variable domain reads EPEVTQTPSHQVTQMGQEVILRCVPISNHLYFYWYRQILGQKVEFLVSFYNNEISEKSEIFDDQFSVERPDGSNFTLKIRSTKLEDSAMYFCASSERGYGYTFGSGTRLTVV.

In its sample, this clone was seen many times. The DNA ends 3 residues before the CDR3 does, and the rest of the CDR3 is filled in from the germline J gene. The chain links TRBV7-2 to TRBJ2-7; possible D gene TRBD2, 6 bases. This CDR3 comprises 15 residues. The germline V gene encodes CDR1 SGHTA and CDR2 FQGNSA. Trimming left V 0 bases short and J 2 bases short, with 11 bases between. CDR3 protein: CASSLAGGDPYEQYF. CDR3 DNA (partial): TGTGCCAGCAGCTTAGCCGGCGGGGATCCCTACGAG.

This clone showed up many times. The CDR3 protein is CASSPQTGTGELFF. The CDR3 bases that were read are TGTGCCAGCAGCCCGCAGACAGGGACCGGGGAG. This chain uses TRBV7-6 with TRBJ2-2; 7 bases agree with TRBD1. The CDR3 end lies 3 residues beyond the end of the read and is filled in from the germline J gene. Trimming removed 5 bases from V and 5 bases from J; junction bases left unmatched: 5. Germline values: CDR1 SGHVS, CDR2 FNYEAQ. This CDR3 spans 14 amino acids.

In its sample, this clone was seen a few times. The read ends 3 residues early relative to the CDR3; the germline J gene fills the gap. The chain has TRBV5-5 and TRBJ2-5; D possibly matches TRBD1 or TRBD2 (5 bases each). The V end was cut by 4 bases, the J end by 5 bases, with 18 bases between. The CDR3 has 15 amino acids. The V gene's germline CDR1 is SGHKS and CDR2 YYEKEE (reference sequence). The sequenced CDR3 bases are TGTGCCAGCAGCCAGTACCCGGGCGAGGGGGAGACC. It translates to CASSQYPGEGET. The complete CDR3 sequence is CASSQYPGEGETQYF.

In the case of this clone: A read error may produce the germline difference seen at one junction end. Read coverage stops 3 residues before the CDR3 terminus; the germline J gene supplies the remainder. The V call is TRBV7-9, the J call TRBJ1-2; 9 bases are shared with TRBD1. Germline CDR1 reads SEHNR; CDR2 reads FQNEAQ (reference sequence). CDR3 length: 15 residues. The sequenced CDR3 bases are TGTGCCAGCAGCGCCTCCGGGACAGGGAACTGTGGC. Translation gives CASSASGTGNCG. Given in full, the CDR3 is CASSASGTGNCGYTF.

Points on this clone: The read stops 3 residues short of the end of the CDR3; the missing end is completed from the germline J gene. The gene calls are TRBV19 and TRBJ2-1; 10 nucleotides line up with TRBD2. CDR1 is LNHDA and CDR2 is SQIVND in the germline V gene (reference sequence). J was trimmed by 9 bases and V by 4 bases; bases with no gene match: 6. The CDR3 totals 14 residues. The CDR3 bases that were read are TGTGCCAGTAGTAATCAGCGGGGGGGCCTTGAG. This gives the protein CASSNQRGGLE. The entire CDR3 is CASSNQRGGLEQFF.

This clone occurred many times. The read finishes 3 residues shy of the CDR3 end, and the germline J gene is used to complete it. The rearrangement links TRBV28 to TRBJ2-2; 12 bases line up with TRBD2. The CDR3 consists of 17 residues. V lost 5 bases and J lost 3; bases outside the gene matches: 7. Germline V gene sequence: CDR1 MDHEN, CDR2 SYDVKM. The CDR3 region is CASSPLAGGPYTGELFF. The part of the CDR3 DNA that was read is TGTGCCAGCAGTCCACTAGCGGGAGGCCCTTACACCGGGGAG. Based on the CDR3 plus reference TRBV28 and TRBJ2-2, the full variable domain is DVKVTQSSRYLVKRTGEKVFLECVQDMDHENMFWYRQDPGLGLRLIYFSYDVKMKEKGDIPEGYSVSREKKERFSLILESASTNQTSMYLCASSPLAGGPYTGELFFGEGSRLTVL.